A selection of T cell receptor beta chains follows, all from one sample in a study of response to subunit inactivated influenza vaccine. TCRdb used MiXCR to reprocess the RT-PCR reads, holding one entry per CDR3 protein. This table has 530,000 or so distinct CDR3 sequences, 25% appearing once. The sample in question was CD4+ T cells sorted from PBMCs, obtained more than 4 days after vaccination. Receptors originate from a man aged 50-60 years who received an inactivated influenza vaccine. CDR3s include the opening cysteine and the closing phenylalanine or tryptophan. D genes are given only for firm matches. The size entry is marked missing in some rows and otherwise reads once, few, many or a size class.

CDR3nt	CDR3aa	abundance	v_gene	j_gene	d_gene
TGTGCCAGCAGCCTATCATTAAACTACGAGCAGTACTTC	CASSLSLNYEQYF	-	TRBV7-2	TRBJ2-7	-
TGCAGCGTTGTAGGATACCTGGAAACTGAAGCTTTCTTT	CSVVGYLETEAFF	few	TRBV29-1	TRBJ1-1	-
TGTGCCAGCAGCAACAGGGTTAGCGGATACAATGAGCAGTTCTTC	CASSNRVSGYNEQFF	-	TRBV6-1	TRBJ2-1	-
TGTGCCAGCAGTCAAGACCCGACCTACGAGCAGTACTTC	CASSQDPTYEQYF	few	TRBV6-6	TRBJ2-7	-
TGTGCCAGCAGCTTGGCCGGGAGGGCCTACGAGCAGTACTTC	CASSLAGRAYEQYF	-	TRBV5-4	TRBJ2-7	TRBD2
TGTGCCAGCGGACGGCTTGATACGCAGTATTTT	CASGRLDTQYF	many	TRBV12-3/TRBV12-4	TRBJ2-3	-
TGTGCCAGCAGCTTAGCGGGGGGAACCGGGGAGCTGTTTTTT	CASSLAGGTGELFF	many	TRBV5-1	TRBJ2-2	TRBD2
TGTGCCAGCAGCGGGACTAGCGGGAATGGCGGGGAGCTGTTTTTT	CASSGTSGNGGELFF	-	TRBV7-2	TRBJ2-2	TRBD2
TGTGCCAGTACGCCGGGACTAGCCTACACCGGGGAGCTGTTTTTT	CASTPGLAYTGELFF	few	TRBV19	TRBJ2-2	TRBD2
TGCGCCAGCAGGCGACAGAGCCTTAAAGAGACCCAGTACTTC	CASRRQSLKETQYF	few	TRBV5-1	TRBJ2-5	-
TGTGCCATGGGCCCCGGGATCCACTGCTACACCTTC	CAMGPGIHCYTF	-	TRBV4-2	TRBJ1-2	-
TGCAGTGCTGGGAGGGGGCGTAAAAATGAGCAGTTCTTC	CSAGRGRKNEQFF	-	TRBV20-1	TRBJ2-1	-
TGTGCCGCCCGTCTGGCGGGGGTCAATCATTTT	CAARLAGVNHF	few	TRBV30	TRBJ1-5	-
TGTGCCAGCAGCCCCGGGCCGGGGCAGGGGGCGAACACTGAAGCTTTCTTT	CASSPGPGQGANTEAFF	few	TRBV6-1	TRBJ1-1	TRBD1